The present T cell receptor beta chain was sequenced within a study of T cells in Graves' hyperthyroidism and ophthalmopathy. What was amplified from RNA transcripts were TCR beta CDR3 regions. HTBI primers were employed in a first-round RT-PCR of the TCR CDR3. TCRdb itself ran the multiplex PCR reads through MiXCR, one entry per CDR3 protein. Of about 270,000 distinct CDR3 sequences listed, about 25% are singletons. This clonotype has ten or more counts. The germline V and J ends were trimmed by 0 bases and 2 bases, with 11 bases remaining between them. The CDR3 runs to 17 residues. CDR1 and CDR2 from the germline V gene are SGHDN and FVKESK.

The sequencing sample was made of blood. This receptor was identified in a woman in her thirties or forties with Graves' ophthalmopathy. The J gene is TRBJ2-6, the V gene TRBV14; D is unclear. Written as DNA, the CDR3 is TGTGCCAGCAGCCAAGATCCTTCCCGACCTGGGGCCAACGTCCTGACTTTC. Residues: CASSQDPSRPGANVLTF.